Following are 24 T cell receptor beta chains from one sample sequenced in a study of OX40 agonist ivuxolimab in advanced cancers. Here immunoSEQ multiplex PCR was the method, and the copy in TCRdb shows in-frame clones only, minus some. The sample lists around 70,000 clones; around 88% were seen once. Sequenced material: CD4+ or CD8+ T cells sorted from blood, taken in a trial of the OX40 agonist ivuxolimab. These receptors were obtained from an adult with an advanced solid tumor such as melanoma, head and neck, liver or kidney cancer.

The chain recombines TRBV7-9 with TRBJ1-1; 9 bases align to TRBD1. Looked up from germline, CDR1 is SEHNR and CDR2 is FQNEAQ (reference sequence). V lost 3 bases, J lost 3 bases, and 11 bases stayed unmatched. This CDR3 is 17 amino acids long. CDR3 DNA sequence: TGTGCCAGCAGCTTTGGGGGGACAGGGATCGGTTACACTGAAGCTTTCTTT. Its translation is CASSFGGTGIGYTEAFF.

The chain joins TRBV4-3 to TRBJ2-2; 9 bases are a match to TRBD2. From germline, CDR1 is LGHNA and CDR2 YSLEER. Unmatched junction bases numbered 4, after V lost 3 bases and J lost 2 bases. This CDR3 has 16 residues. The CDR3 region is CASSQIAGVNTGELFF. CDR3 DNA: TGCGCCAGCAGCCAGATAGCGGGAGTCAACACCGGGGAGCTGTTTTTT.

This chain joins TRBV6-1 and TRBJ1-1, with 7 bases lining up with TRBD1. The CDR3 runs 14 residues. Germline V gives CDR1 MNHNS, CDR2 SASEGT. With 1 base clipped from V and 1 base from J, the junction kept 0 bases outside the gene matches. CDR3 protein: CASSEGTGNTEAFF. CDR3 DNA: TGTGCCAGCAGTGAAGGGACAGGGAACACTGAAGCTTTCTTT.

The chain is built from TRBV7-2 and TRBJ2-4, with D perhaps assigned TRBD1 or TRBD2 (5 bases each). Trimming left V 5 bases short and J 15 bases short, with 26 bases between. This CDR3 has 15 amino acids. The germline V gene has CDR1 SGHTA and CDR2 FQGNSA. The CDR3 nucleotides are TGTGCCAGCAGCGAAACCTCTCTCCCGGGACCCGGGCTGTACTTC. This codes for CASSETSLPGPGLYF.

In its sample, this clone was seen once. The chain couples TRBV18 to TRBJ1-4; D gene uncertain. The CDR3 is made up of 13 amino acids. From germline, CDR1 is KGHSH and CDR2 LQKENI. V was shortened by 3 bases and J by 8 bases, with 10 bases between the two germline ends. DNA of the CDR3: TGTGCCAGCTCACCGGGCGAAAAGGAAAAACTGTTTTTT. Protein: CASSPGEKEKLFF.

The chain recombines TRBV19 with TRBJ1-5; D unclear. The germline V and J ends were trimmed by 9 bases and 8 bases, with 17 bases remaining between them. The CDR3 is 13 amino acids. CDR1 is LNHDA and CDR2 is SQIVND in the germline V gene (reference sequence). DNA of the CDR3: TGTGCCAGCCGAGGAGAGGCTCGGAAGCCCCAGCATTTT. The encoded protein is CASRGEARKPQHF.

V is TRBV7-3 and J is TRBJ2-3; 8 bases agree with TRBD2. V was pared by 5 bases and J by 1 base, with 5 bases of the junction left unmatched. Germline V CDR1 and CDR2: SGHTA, FQGTGA. The CDR3 runs to 15 residues. The CDR3 spells CASSRSGGGTDTQYF. The CDR3 nucleotides read TGTGCCAGCAGCCGCAGCGGGGGCGGCACAGATACGCAGTATTTT. Full variable domain (rest looked up from reference TRBV7-3 and TRBJ2-3): GAGVSQTPSNKVTEKGKYVELRCDPISGHTALYWYRQSLGQGPEFLIYFQGTGAADDSGLPNDRFFAVRPEGSVSTLKIQRTERGDSAVYLCASSRSGGGTDTQYFGPGTRLTVL.

The gene calls are TRBV6-6 and TRBJ1-5; D uncertain. Trimming took 5 bases from V and 7 from J, leaving 3 bases between them. The CDR3 consists of 10 residues. Germline V lookup: CDR1 MNHNY, CDR2 SVGAGI (reference sequence). The CDR3: CASSLQPQHF. CDR3 DNA: TGTGCCAGCAGTCTACAGCCCCAGCATTTT.

This clone was detected a few times. The rearrangement links TRBV19 to TRBJ1-2; no clear D. The CDR3 length is 13 residues. Trimming cost V 3 bases and J 5 bases, with 10 bases left between them. Per the germline V gene, CDR1 is LNHDA and CDR2 is SQIVND (reference sequence). CDR3 sequence: CASSMDFGYGYTF. CDR3 sequence (DNA): TGTGCCAGTAGTATGGACTTTGGTTATGGCTACACCTTC.

The chain is built from TRBV7-9 and TRBJ2-5; the match to TRBD1 covers 8 bases. The V segment lost 5 bases and the J segment 3 bases; nucleotides outside the gene matches: 5. This CDR3 has 14 amino acids. Looked up from germline, CDR1 is SEHNR and CDR2 is FQNEAQ (reference sequence). CDR3 sequence: CASSADREKETQYF. In nucleotides, the CDR3 is TGTGCCAGCAGCGCGGACAGGGAGAAAGAGACCCAGTACTTC. The full variable domain, completed using reference TRBV7-9 and TRBJ2-5, is DTGVSQNPRHKITKRGQNVTFRCDPISEHNRLYWYRQTLGQGPEFLTYFQNEAQLEKSRLLSDRFSAERPKGSFSTLEIQRTEQGDSAMYLCASSADREKETQYFGPGTRLLVL.

The sample holds one count of this clone. V gene TRBV29-1 combines with J gene TRBJ1-4; a weak D match, TRBD1 (6 bases). This CDR3 spans 14 amino acids. The ends were cut back, 4 bases at V and 0 bases at J, with 9 bases in the middle. From germline, CDR1 is SQVTM and CDR2 ANQGSEA. This CDR3 reads CSVGGTTTNEKLFF. The DNA of the CDR3 is TGCAGCGTTGGGGGGACAACAACTAATGAAAAACTGTTTTTT.

This chain uses TRBV6-5 with TRBJ1-2, with 9 bases aligning to TRBD1. In germline, CDR1 is MNHEY, CDR2 SVGAGI. This CDR3 has 14 residues. Trimming took 2 bases from V and 6 from J; bases not matched to a gene: 4. The CDR3 nucleotides are TGTGCCAGCAGTTACACGACAGGGGGTGATGGCTACACCTTC. Translating it yields CASSYTTGGDGYTF.

The rearrangement links TRBV6-6 to TRBJ2-5, with TRBD1 matching over 12 bases. Germline CDR1 and CDR2: MNHNY and SVGAGI (reference sequence). The CDR3 is 14 residues long. Germline trimming cut 9 bases from V and 5 bases from J; bases unmatched to any gene: 7. The CDR3 here is CASQGTGGAETQYF. CDR3 DNA sequence: TGTGCCAGTCAAGGGACAGGGGGCGCGGAGACCCAGTACTTC.

Only one count was recorded for this clone. In nucleotides, the CDR3 is TGTGCCAGCAGCGTAGCAGGGGGAAACACCATATATTTT. Its protein product is CASSVAGGNTIYF. The chain employs TRBV9 and TRBJ1-3; the D gene is possibly TRBD1 (5 bases). Between the trimmed V and J ends, which lost 0 bases and 4 bases, there was a span of 5 bases. The CDR3 loop spans 13 amino acids. Germline V lookup: CDR1 SGDLS, CDR2 YYNGEE.

V and J are TRBV19 and TRBJ1-5; 8 bases line up with TRBD1. Germline CDR1 is LNHDA and CDR2 is SQIVND (reference sequence). The CDR3 totals 17 residues. Unmatched junction bases numbered 11, after V lost 4 bases and J lost 3 bases. The CDR3 loop is CASSSPHRDRSNQPQHF. CDR3 DNA: TGTGCCAGTAGTAGCCCCCACAGGGACAGGTCCAATCAGCCCCAGCATTTT.

The chain uses TRBV7-2 and TRBJ2-2; perhaps TRBD1 as D (6 bases). This CDR3 is 15 amino acids long. Germline-derived CDR1 and CDR2 are SGHTA and FQGNSA. Trimming left V 6 bases short and J 9 bases short, with 20 bases between. CDR3: CASSSDGTLVRELFF. CDR3 in DNA: TGTGCCAGCAGTTCTGATGGGACACTGGTCCGGGAGCTGTTTTTT.

This chain joins TRBV9 and TRBJ1-2; D gene ambiguous. Germline lookup yields CDR1 SGDLS and CDR2 YYNGEE. The length of the CDR3 is 13 residues. Trimming pared 4 bases from V and 3 bases from J, leaving 10 bases between. The CDR3 coding sequence is TGTGCCAGCAGCCTTTACCGGGACTATGGCTACACCTTC. Translated: CASSLYRDYGYTF.

The chain uses TRBV18 and TRBJ2-3, with a tentative D call TRBD1 (6 bases). The germline CDR1 and CDR2 sequences are KGHSH and LQKENI. This CDR3 spans 15 amino acids. Trimming removed 2 bases at V and 0 bases at J, with 9 bases between. The CDR3 spells CASSPRQVSTDTQYF. The CDR3 nucleotides read TGTGCCAGCTCACCAAGACAGGTTAGCACAGATACGCAGTATTTT.

CDR3 coding DNA: TGTGCCAGCAGTCCCAGCGGACTGTCTTACAATGAGCAGTTCTTC. It yields the protein CASSPSGLSYNEQFF. V usage is TRBV11-3 and J usage is TRBJ2-1, with D perhaps TRBD2 (5 bases). CDR3 length: 15 residues. V was shortened by 6 bases and J by 4 bases, with 16 bases between the two germline ends. Germline CDR1 is SGHNT and CDR2 is YENEEA. The whole variable domain, remainder taken from reference TRBV11-3 and TRBJ2-1, is EAGVVQSPRYKIIEKKQPVAFWCNPISGHNTLYWYLQNLGQGPELLIRYENEEAVDDSQLPKDRFSAERLKGVDSTLKIQPAELGDSAVYLCASSPSGLSYNEQFFGPGTRLTVL.

The chain recombines TRBV15 with TRBJ2-1, with 7 bases aligning to TRBD2. There are 13 residues in the CDR3. Trimming cost V 4 bases and J 7 bases; bases outside gene matches: 4. Germline V CDR1 and CDR2: LNHNV, YYDKDF (reference sequence). The CDR3 protein is CATSKRDRNEQFF. CDR3 nucleotides: TGTGCCACCAGCAAGCGGGATAGAAATGAGCAGTTCTTC.

This clone was found once. The chain has TRBV6-1 and TRBJ1-2, with 7 nucleotides matching TRBD1. The germline gives CDR1 MNHNS, CDR2 SASEGT. The CDR3 runs to 16 residues. The J segment lost 1 base and the V segment lost 4 bases, leaving 9 bases of the junction unmatched. The CDR3 region is CASSGGTGDHNYGYTF. The CDR3 nucleotides read TGTGCCAGCAGTGGGGGAACAGGGGATCATAACTATGGCTACACCTTC.

The chain recombines TRBV5-1 with TRBJ1-6; possibly TRBD1 for D (6 bases). CDR1 SGHRS and CDR2 YFSETQ come from the germline V gene. CDR3 length equals 17 residues. V lost 0 bases, J lost 4 bases, and 14 bases lay in between. The CDR3 sequence: CASSLALGGQYNSPLHF. CDR3 coding DNA: TGCGCCAGCAGCTTGGCCCTGGGGGGCCAATATAATTCACCCCTCCACTTT.

V gene TRBV6-1 combines with J gene TRBJ1-4, with 7 bases aligning to TRBD1. With V trimmed by 2 bases and J by 4 bases, 7 bases remained unmatched. This CDR3 comprises 16 residues. The germline V gene has CDR1 MNHNS and CDR2 SASEGT. CDR3 bases: TGTGCCAGCAGTGAAACTAGGGGGCGCGGTAATGAAAAACTGTTTTTT. Translating gives CASSETRGRGNEKLFF.

The chain links TRBV5-6 to TRBJ1-4, with 10 nucleotides matching TRBD1. V trimming: 4 bases; J trimming: 0 bases; junction bases outside the gene matches: 6. CDR3 length equals 17 residues. Looked up from germline, CDR1 is SGHDT and CDR2 is YYEEEE. CDR3 amino acids: CASSPAGTGATNEKLFF. The CDR3 DNA sequence: TGTGCCAGCAGCCCGGCCGGGACAGGGGCAACTAATGAAAAACTGTTTTTT.